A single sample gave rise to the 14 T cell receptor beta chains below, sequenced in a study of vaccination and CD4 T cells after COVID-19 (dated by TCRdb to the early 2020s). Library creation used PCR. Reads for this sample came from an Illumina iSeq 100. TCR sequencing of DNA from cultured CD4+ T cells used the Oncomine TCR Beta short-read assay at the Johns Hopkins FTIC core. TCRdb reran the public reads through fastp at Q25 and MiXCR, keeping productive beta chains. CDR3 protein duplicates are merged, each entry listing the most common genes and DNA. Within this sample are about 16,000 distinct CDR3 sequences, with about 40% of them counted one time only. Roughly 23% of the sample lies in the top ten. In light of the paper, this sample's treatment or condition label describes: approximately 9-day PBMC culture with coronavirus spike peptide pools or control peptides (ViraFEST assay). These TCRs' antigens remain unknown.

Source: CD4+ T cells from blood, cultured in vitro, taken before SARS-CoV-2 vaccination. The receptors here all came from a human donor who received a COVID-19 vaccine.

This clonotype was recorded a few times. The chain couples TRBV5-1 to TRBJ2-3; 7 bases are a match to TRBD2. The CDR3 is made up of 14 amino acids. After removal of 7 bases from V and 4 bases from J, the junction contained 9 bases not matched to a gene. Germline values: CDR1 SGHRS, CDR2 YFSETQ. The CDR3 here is CASGVGGGADTQYF. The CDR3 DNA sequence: TGCGCCAGCGGAGTCGGCGGGGGTGCAGATACGCAGTATTTT.

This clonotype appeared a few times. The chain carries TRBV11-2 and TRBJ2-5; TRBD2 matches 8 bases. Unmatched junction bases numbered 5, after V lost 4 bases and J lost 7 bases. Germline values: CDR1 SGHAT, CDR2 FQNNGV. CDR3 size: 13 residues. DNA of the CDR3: TGTGCCAGCAGCTCTTCCAGCGGGGGGACCCAGTACTTC. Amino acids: CASSSSSGGTQYF.

CDR3 in DNA: TGTGCCAGCTCACCGTCGGTATCCTACGAGCAGTACTTC. Its translation: CASSPSVSYEQYF. This chain joins TRBV18 and TRBJ2-7; D is ambiguous. Germline CDR1 and CDR2: KGHSH and LQKENI. V was pared by 3 bases and J by 1 base, with 7 bases between. The CDR3 is 13 residues long.

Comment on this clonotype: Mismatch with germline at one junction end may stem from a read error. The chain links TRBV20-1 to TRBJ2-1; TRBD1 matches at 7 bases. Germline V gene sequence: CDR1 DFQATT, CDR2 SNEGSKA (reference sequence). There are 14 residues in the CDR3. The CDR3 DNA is TGCGGTGCTTCCCCGACAGGGCCCTACAATGAGCAGTTCTTC. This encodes CGASPTGPYNEQFF.

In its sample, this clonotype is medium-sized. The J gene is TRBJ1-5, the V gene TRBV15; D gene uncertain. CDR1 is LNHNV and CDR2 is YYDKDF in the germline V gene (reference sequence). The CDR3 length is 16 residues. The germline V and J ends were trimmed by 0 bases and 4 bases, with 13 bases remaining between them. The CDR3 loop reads CATSRDPARRNQPQHF. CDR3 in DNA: TGTGCCACCAGCAGAGATCCGGCGAGGAGGAATCAGCCCCAGCATTTT.

CDR3 sequence reads: CASSPIGKSSYEQYF. The CDR3 DNA sequence: TGTGCCAGCAGCCCCATCGGGAAGAGCTCCTACGAGCAGTACTTC. V and J are TRBV6-1 and TRBJ2-7, with D possibly matching TRBD2 (5 bases). The germline V gene has CDR1 MNHNS and CDR2 SASEGT. The CDR3 length is 15 residues. V was shortened by 6 bases and J by 0 bases, with 15 bases between the two germline ends.

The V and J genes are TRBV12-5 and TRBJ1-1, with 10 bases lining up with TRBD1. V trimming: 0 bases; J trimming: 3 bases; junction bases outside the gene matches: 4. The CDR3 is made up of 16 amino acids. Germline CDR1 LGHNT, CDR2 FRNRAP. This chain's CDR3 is CASGLVTGGADTEAFF. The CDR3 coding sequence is TGTGCTAGTGGTTTGGTGACAGGGGGCGCGGACACTGAAGCTTTCTTT.

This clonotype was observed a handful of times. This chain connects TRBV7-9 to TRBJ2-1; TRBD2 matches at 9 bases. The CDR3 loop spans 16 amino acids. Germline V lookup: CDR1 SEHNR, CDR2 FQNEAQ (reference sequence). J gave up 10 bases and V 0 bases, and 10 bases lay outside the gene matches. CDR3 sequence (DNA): TGTGCCAGCAGCTTAGCGTTAGCGGGGGCCTTCCTGGAGCAGTTCTTC. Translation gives CASSLALAGAFLEQFF.

The CDR3 loop reads CSARVAGGYNEQFF. In DNA form, the CDR3 reads TGCAGTGCTAGAGTAGCGGGGGGATACAATGAGCAGTTCTTC. This rearrangement joins TRBV20-1 to TRBJ2-1; 10 bases agree with TRBD2. The CDR3 extends over 14 amino acids. From germline, CDR1 is DFQATT and CDR2 SNEGSKA (reference sequence). The trim removed 1 base at V and 4 bases at J, leaving 1 base unmatched.

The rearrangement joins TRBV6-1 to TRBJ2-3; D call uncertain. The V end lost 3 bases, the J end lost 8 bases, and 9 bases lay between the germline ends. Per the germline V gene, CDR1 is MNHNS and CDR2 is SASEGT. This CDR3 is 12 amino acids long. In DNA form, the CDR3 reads TGTGCCAGCAGTGATTGGTTGGGTACGCAGTATTTT. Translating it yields CASSDWLGTQYF.

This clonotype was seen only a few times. The CDR3 loop is CASSGVGGARGTDTQYF. As DNA, the CDR3 is TGTGCCAGCAGTGGAGTTGGGGGGGCTCGGGGCACAGATACGCAGTATTTT. The V and J genes are TRBV2 and TRBJ2-3; D perhaps matches TRBD2 (7 bases). CDR1 SNHLY and CDR2 FYNNEI come from the germline V gene. V lost 4 bases, J lost 1 base, and 18 bases lay in between. The CDR3 spans 17 residues.

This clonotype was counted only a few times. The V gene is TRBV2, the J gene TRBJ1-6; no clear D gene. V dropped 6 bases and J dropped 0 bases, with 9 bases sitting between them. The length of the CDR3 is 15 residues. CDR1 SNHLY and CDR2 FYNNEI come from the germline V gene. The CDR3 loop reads CASSKQSSYNSPLHF. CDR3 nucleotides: TGTGCCAGCAGCAAACAGAGCTCCTATAATTCACCCCTCCACTTT.

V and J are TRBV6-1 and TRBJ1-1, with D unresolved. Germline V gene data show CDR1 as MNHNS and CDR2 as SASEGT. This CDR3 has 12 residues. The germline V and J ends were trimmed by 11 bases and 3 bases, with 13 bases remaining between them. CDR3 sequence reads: CASKGWYTEAFF. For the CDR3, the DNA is TGTGCCTCAAAAGGGTGGTACACTGAAGCTTTCTTT.

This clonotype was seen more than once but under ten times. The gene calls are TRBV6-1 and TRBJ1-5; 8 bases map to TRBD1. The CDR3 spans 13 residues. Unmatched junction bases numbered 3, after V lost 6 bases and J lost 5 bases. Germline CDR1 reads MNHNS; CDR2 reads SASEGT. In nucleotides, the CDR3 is TGTGCCAGCAGGGGACAGGTCTATCAGCCCCAGCATTTT. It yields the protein CASRGQVYQPQHF.